What follows is one T cell receptor beta chain and its context. Its antigen is not identified. TCRdb's table, derived via immunoSEQ multiplex PCR, lists solely in-frame clones and lacks some. In the table there are under 35,000 clones, roughly 90% of which are singletons. The data originate from a study of T cell responses to AZD1222 COVID-19 vaccine. Across the study: Second doses that came at about 4 or about 12 weeks were put together.

Study-level points and caveats: Clonal diversity may have been underestimated in mostly white British donors.

The CDR3 has 14 residues. Germline values: CDR1 MNHEY, CDR2 SVGEGT. Trimming at V came to 2 bases and at J to 8 bases, leaving 6 bases not matched to a gene. This chain connects TRBV6-2 or TRBV6-3 to TRBJ1-2; 9 bases fit TRBD1. Sequenced material: peripheral blood, taken on day 0 of AZD1222 vaccination. The sequence came from an adult in good health. The CDR3 here is CASSYTGQGEGYTF. The CDR3 nucleotides read TGTGCCAGCAGTTACACGGGACAGGGCGAGGGCTACACCTTC.